A selection of T cell receptor beta chains follows, all from one sample in a study of T cells in Graves' hyperthyroidism and ophthalmopathy. TCRdb fed the multiplex PCR reads into MiXCR, producing one record per CDR3 protein. The table lists under 650,000 distinct CDR3 sequences, about 16% of them singletons, with approximately 3.9% in the top ten. The sequenced sample consisted of blood. These receptors all come from a woman aged 30 to 39 with Graves' hyperthyroidism. Both conserved end residues are part of each CDR3. Fields, in order: CDR3 length, J gene, V gene, clone size, D gene, CDR3 DNA, CDR3 protein. The D gene is left open where the match is weak. Clone size is stated in some rows and not others, as once, few, many or a class when expanded.

15	TRBJ2-7	TRBV27	few	TRBD1	TGTGCCAGCAGGCTAGAGGGACAGGGGGTTGACAAGCAGTACTTC	CASRLEGQGVDKQYF
16	TRBJ2-4	TRBV2	.	.	TGTGCCAGCAGTCCCCCGACAGGTACAGCCAAAAACATTCAGTACTTC	CASSPPTGTAKNIQYF
16	TRBJ1-3	TRBV4-2	few	.	TGTGCCAGCAGCCAAGTATCGGCAGACTCTGGAAACACCATATATTTT	CASSQVSADSGNTIYF
17	TRBJ1-2	TRBV5-8	.	.	TGTGCCAGCAGCTCGCCCTTGGGGTGGAAAGCTAACTATGGCTACACCTTC	CASSSPLGWKANYGYTF
20	TRBJ1-1	TRBV28	few	.	TGTGCCAGCAGTTTGATCCCCATCATGGGGGGCGCCTTTGGGAACACTGAAGCTTTCTTT	CASSLIPIMGGAFGNTEAFF
15	TRBJ2-3	TRBV30	few	TRBD2	TGTGCCTGGAGTGTACTAGCGGGAGGGCCAGATACGCAGTATTTT	CAWSVLAGGPDTQYF
12	TRBJ1-2	TRBV7-9	few	.	TGTGCCAGCAGCTTAAAAAGGGATGGCTACACCTTC	CASSLKRDGYTF
16	TRBJ2-2	TRBV28	many	.	TGTGCCAGCAAGAAGTACAGGGTCGCGGACACCGGGGAGCTGTTTTTT	CASKKYRVADTGELFF
13	TRBJ1-3	TRBV30	many	.	TGTGCCTGGGGACAGCTCTCTGGAAACACCATATATTTT	CAWGQLSGNTIYF
14	TRBJ2-7	TRBV14	.	.	TGTGCCAGCAGCCAAGATTACTTCTCCTACGAGCAGTACTTC	CASSQDYFSYEQYF
13	TRBJ2-1	TRBV27	few	TRBD2	TGTGCCAGCAGGCCGCAGGGAGGGGATGAGCAGTTCTTC	CASRPQGGDEQFF
19	TRBJ2-1	TRBV7-9	many	TRBD2	TGTGCCAGCAGCTTAGATCCTCGTCAGGCGGGAGGTTTGTACAATGAGCAGTTCTTC	CASSLDPRQAGGLYNEQFF
15	TRBJ2-1	TRBV6-1	many	TRBD1	TGTGCCAGCAGTGTGGGACAGAGCTCCTACAATGAGCAGTTCTTC	CASSVGQSSYNEQFF
13	TRBJ2-1	TRBV18	few	.	TGTGCCAGCTCACCAATCCTAGCAAATGAGCAGTTCTTC	CASSPILANEQFF
13	TRBJ1-1	TRBV7-9	few	.	TGTGCCAGCAGCCAACTGCGGAACACTGAAGCTTTCTTT	CASSQLRNTEAFF
13	TRBJ1-4	TRBV18	.	.	TGTGCCAGCTCACGAGTCCAGGGGGAAAAACTGTTTTTT	CASSRVQGEKLFF
14	TRBJ1-1	TRBV30	many	.	TGTGCCTGGGCTGACCCAGCCCTGAACACTGAAGCTTTCTTT	CAWADPALNTEAFF
12	TRBJ1-1	TRBV18	many	.	TGTGCCAGCTCCCCGAACAGGGATGAAGCTTTCTTT	CASSPNRDEAFF
15	TRBJ2-3	TRBV9	few	.	TGTGCCAGCAGCGTAAGGGAGTTTGGGGGAGATACGCAGTATTTT	CASSVREFGGDTQYF